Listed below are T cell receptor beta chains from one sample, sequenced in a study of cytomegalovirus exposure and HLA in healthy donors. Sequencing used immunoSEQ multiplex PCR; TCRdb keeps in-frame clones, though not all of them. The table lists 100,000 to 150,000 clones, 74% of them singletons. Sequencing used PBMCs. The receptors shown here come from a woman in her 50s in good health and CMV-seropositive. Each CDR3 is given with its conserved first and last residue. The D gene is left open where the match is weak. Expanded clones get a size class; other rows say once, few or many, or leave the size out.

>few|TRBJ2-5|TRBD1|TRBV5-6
CASSYGQGGRETQYF
TGTGCCAGCAGCTACGGACAGGGAGGACGGGAGACCCAGTACTTC
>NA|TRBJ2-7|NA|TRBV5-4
CASSSGHSYEQYF
TGTGCCAGCAGCTCGGGACACTCCTACGAGCAGTACTTC
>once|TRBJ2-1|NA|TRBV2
CASILESSYNEQFF
TGTGCCAGCATACTGGAGAGCTCCTACAATGAGCAGTTCTTC
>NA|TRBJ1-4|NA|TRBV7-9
CASSLGAVPTEKLFF
TGTGCCAGCAGCTTAGGGGCAGTACCCACTGAAAAACTGTTTTTT
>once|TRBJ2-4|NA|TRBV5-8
CASSLGGDIQYF
TGTGCCAGCAGCTTGGGGGGGGACATTCAGTACTTC
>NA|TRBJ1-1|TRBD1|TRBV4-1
CASSDRVWTEAFF
TGCGCCAGCAGCGACAGGGTCTGGACTGAAGCTTTCTTT
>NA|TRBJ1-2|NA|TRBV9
CASSVSSGPNYGYTF
TGTGCCAGCAGCGTAAGTTCGGGTCCCAACTATGGCTACACCTTC
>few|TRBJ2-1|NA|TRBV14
CASSQDLRNEQFF
TGTGCCAGCAGCCAAGATCTGCGCAATGAGCAGTTCTTC
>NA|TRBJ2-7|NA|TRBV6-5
CASSYSIGGNYEQYF
TGTGCCAGCAGTTACTCGATAGGAGGGAATTACGAGCAGTACTTC
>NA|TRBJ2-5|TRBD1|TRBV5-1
CASSLRTGLSQTQYF
TGCGCCAGCAGCTTGAGGACAGGGCTTTCACAGACCCAGTACTTC
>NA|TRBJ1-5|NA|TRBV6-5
CASSYSQSVQPQHF
TGTGCCAGCAGTTACTCTCAGTCAGTTCAGCCCCAGCATTTT
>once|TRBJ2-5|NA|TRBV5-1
CASSSTAGPQTQYF
TGCGCCAGCAGCTCGACTGCGGGGCCGCAGACCCAGTACTTC
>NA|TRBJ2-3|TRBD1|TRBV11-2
CASRGTGRSTDTQYF
TGTGCCAGCAGAGGGACAGGGCGTAGCACAGATACGCAGTATTTT